The 4 T cell receptor beta chains listed next were all sequenced from one sample in a study of Graves' ophthalmopathy and Graves' hyperthyroidism. RNA transcripts yielded amplified TCR beta CDR3 regions. RT-PCR in the first round used HTBI primers; a second-round multiplex PCR followed. TCRdb analysed the multiplex PCR reads with MiXCR anew, one entry per CDR3 protein. The profile shows around 660,000 distinct CDR3 sequences, approximately 39% of them singletons. The specimen sequenced was peripheral blood. All receptors derive from an adult man with Graves' ophthalmopathy.

A word on this clonotype: No conserved phenylalanine or tryptophan is present at the end of the CDR3, so a read error is the likely explanation. Because the CDR3's place on the DNA is in doubt, the DNA is left out and the CDR3 is given as listed by TCRdb. The chain joins TRBV6-6 to TRBJ2-5; the table names TRBD1, a call not compared with the DNA. The CDR3 has 11 amino acids, counting both end residues. Germline CDR1 and CDR2: MNHNY and SVGAGI (reference sequence). The CDR3 sequence is CASSFTRDSYT.

On this clonotype itself: Given a much more abundant clone one base away, this may be a read error. This sequence joins TRBV7-2 and TRBJ1-3, with D unclear. The CDR3 totals 14 residues. Germline-derived CDR1 and CDR2 are SGHTA and FQGNSA. The CDR3 DNA sequence: TGTGCCAGCAGCGAGTCTACCTCTGGAAACATCATATATTTT. This codes for CASSESTSGNIIYF. Based on the CDR3 plus reference TRBV7-2 and TRBJ1-3, the full variable domain is GAGVSQSPSNKVTEKGKDVELRCDPISGHTALYWYRQSLGQGLEFLIYFQGNSAPDKSGLPSDRFSAERTGGSVSTLTIQRTQQEDSAVYLCASSESTSGNIIYFGEGSWLTVV.

The chain recombines TRBV7-9 with TRBJ2-7, with TRBD1 matching 11 bases. The ends lost 5 bases at V and 5 bases at J; junction bases unmatched: 2. The CDR3 loop spans 13 amino acids. Germline lookup yields CDR1 SEHNR and CDR2 FQNEAQ (reference sequence). DNA for the CDR3: TGTGCCAGCAGCCGGGGACAGGGGGACGAGCAGTACTTC. Amino acid sequence: CASSRGQGDEQYF.

This clonotype was found many times. The chain recombines TRBV10-3 with TRBJ2-7; D is perhaps TRBD1 (6 bases). The CDR3 is made up of 13 amino acids. V was cut by 5 bases and J by 2 bases, with 10 bases left in between. Germline values: CDR1 ENHRY, CDR2 SYGVKD. The CDR3: CAISRDTPYEQYF. The CDR3 DNA is TGTGCCATCAGTCGGGACACCCCCTACGAGCAGTACTTC.